The next 32 T cell receptor beta chains were all read from a single sample in a study of CD8 T cells in Susac syndrome. Random hexamers were used to reverse transcribe about 0.45 to 1 ug of RNA. TCRdb ran MiXCR on the immunoSEQ multiplex PCR reads and lists one entry per CDR3 protein. The repertoire holds around 150,000 distinct CDR3 sequences, with approximately 95% as singletons. Sequencing was done on a sample of CD8+ T cells from PBMCs. The receptors originated from a human donor in good health.

The chain is built from TRBV20-1 and TRBJ2-5; 9 nucleotides match TRBD1. Germline assignment: CDR1 DFQATT and CDR2 SNEGSKA (reference sequence). CDR3 length: 12 residues. The chain's CDR3 is CSEDRGQETQYF. CDR3 nucleotide sequence: TGCAGCGAGGACAGGGGTCAAGAGACCCAGTACTTC.

The chain uses TRBV11-3 and TRBJ2-1, with D maybe TRBD1 (5 bases). CDR1 and CDR2 (germline): SGHNT, YENEEA. Trimming stripped 5 bases from V and 9 bases from J, with 17 bases between. The length of the CDR3 is 14 residues. In DNA, the CDR3 is TGTGCCAGCAGCCCCGACTTAAGGGGCGGTGAGCAGTTCTTC. Protein product: CASSPDLRGGEQFF. Together with reference TRBV11-3 and TRBJ2-1, the CDR3 gives the full variable domain: EAGVVQSPRYKIIEKKQPVAFWCNPISGHNTLYWYLQNLGQGPELLIRYENEEAVDDSQLPKDRFSAERLKGVDSTLKIQPAELGDSAVYLCASSPDLRGGEQFFGPGTRLTVL.

The V gene is TRBV14, the J gene TRBJ1-1, with D hard to call. Germline V gives CDR1 SGHDN, CDR2 FVKESK. The CDR3 is made up of 13 amino acids. V was trimmed by 3 bases and J by 5 bases, leaving 10 bases between them. The CDR3 sequence: CASSQVGGTEAFF. CDR3 sequence (DNA): TGTGCCAGCAGCCAGGTGGGCGGAACTGAAGCTTTCTTT.

This clonotype occurred once. The chain has TRBV5-1 and TRBJ2-1; D call uncertain. This CDR3 contains 14 residues. Germline V gene sequence: CDR1 SGHRS, CDR2 YFSETQ. V dropped 0 bases and J dropped 0 bases, with 4 bases sitting between them. The DNA for the CDR3 is TGCGCCAGCAGCTTGGAGAGCTCCTACAATGAGCAGTTCTTC. Protein: CASSLESSYNEQFF.

V gene TRBV7-9 combines with J gene TRBJ2-3; D gene uncertain. Germline loops: CDR1 SEHNR, CDR2 FQNEAQ (reference sequence). The CDR3 runs to 16 residues. V lost 6 bases and J 3 bases, leaving 19 bases between the germline ends. The chain's CDR3 is CASRPSRSGPTDTQYF. The CDR3 region has the DNA TGTGCCAGCAGACCCTCCAGATCTGGACCGACAGATACGCAGTATTTT.

V usage is TRBV4-3 and J usage is TRBJ1-5; D is uncertain. V dropped 0 bases and J dropped 6 bases, with 12 bases sitting between them. Per germline, CDR1 LGHNA and CDR2 YSLEER. The CDR3 has 15 residues. Here the CDR3 DNA reads TGCGCCAGCAGCCAAGATGATGCAGCTGGTCAGCCCCAGCATTTT. Its translation: CASSQDDAAGQPQHF.

The gene calls are TRBV12-3 or TRBV12-4 and TRBJ2-1; TRBD1 is a possible D gene (6 bases). V lost 4 bases and J lost 10, with 17 bases in between. This CDR3 contains 14 residues. The CDR3 DNA is TGTGCCAGCAGTTGGGAGAACAGGGTCTACGAGCAGTTCTTC. It yields the protein CASSWENRVYEQFF.

The V gene is TRBV9, the J gene TRBJ2-1, with D tentatively TRBD1 (6 bases). V was cut by 3 bases and J by 5 bases, with 9 bases left in between. This CDR3 has 13 residues. Germline-derived CDR1 and CDR2 are SGDLS and YYNGEE. The CDR3 nucleotides read TGTGCCAGCAGCGACGGGACACACAATGAGCAGTTCTTC. It translates to CASSDGTHNEQFF.

This sequence joins TRBV20-1 and TRBJ2-7; 12 nucleotides match TRBD2. J lost 2 bases, V lost 5 bases, and 1 base had no gene match. Germline V CDR1 and CDR2: DFQATT, SNEGSKA (reference sequence). The CDR3 extends over 13 amino acids. CDR3 residues: CSAPSGRAYEQYF. In DNA, the CDR3 is TGCAGTGCTCCTAGCGGGAGGGCCTACGAGCAGTACTTC.

This chain connects TRBV7-3 to TRBJ2-3; TRBD2 agrees at 9 bases. Germline assignment: CDR1 SGHTA and CDR2 FQGTGA. V trimming: 0 bases; J trimming: 4 bases; junction bases outside the gene matches: 2. CDR3 length: 15 residues. The CDR3 is CASSLTSGSADTQYF. In DNA form, the CDR3 reads TGTGCCAGCAGCTTAACTAGCGGGAGTGCAGATACGCAGTATTTT. Full variable domain (remainder filled in from reference TRBV7-3 and TRBJ2-3): GAGVSQTPSNKVTEKGKYVELRCDPISGHTALYWYRQSLGQGPEFLIYFQGTGAADDSGLPNDRFFAVRPEGSVSTLKIQRTERGDSAVYLCASSLTSGSADTQYFGPGTRLTVL.

The V and J genes are TRBV19 and TRBJ2-2; D remains ambiguous. Deletions cut 6 bases from V and 4 bases from J, with 15 bases between. CDR1 and CDR2 (germline): LNHDA, SQIVND (reference sequence). The CDR3 runs 15 residues. CDR3 sequence: CASSITDVVTGELFF. CDR3 nucleotide sequence: TGTGCCAGTAGCATTACAGATGTTGTCACCGGGGAGCTGTTTTTT.

This chain joins TRBV29-1 and TRBJ1-2; no reliable D call. The CDR3 sequence is 11 residues long. CDR1 and CDR2 from the germline V gene are SQVTM and ANQGSEA. V gave up 3 bases and J gave up 7 bases, with 9 bases separating them. The CDR3 region has the DNA TGCAGCGTTGATTATAAGGCTGGCTACACCTTC. Its protein product is CSVDYKAGYTF.

This clonotype occurred once. The chain employs TRBV12-3 or TRBV12-4 and TRBJ2-7, with TRBD1 as a possible D gene (6 bases). V was shortened by 6 bases and J by 4 bases, with 19 bases between the two germline ends. The CDR3 is made up of 15 amino acids. This CDR3 reads CASSQGPGTQYEQYF. The CDR3 DNA reads TGTGCCAGCAGCCAGGGGCCTGGAACCCAATACGAGCAGTACTTC.

This chain links TRBV13 with TRBJ2-5; unclear D gene. The germline V and J ends were trimmed by 3 bases and 5 bases, with 13 bases remaining between them. The CDR3 is 14 residues long. Germline values: CDR1 PRHDT, CDR2 FYEKMQ (reference sequence). The CDR3 DNA follows: TGTGCCAGCAGCTTGGGCACCCGAAGGGAGACCCAGTACTTC. Translated, it gives CASSLGTRRETQYF.

The rearrangement uses TRBV29-1 and TRBJ1-2, with TRBD1 matching over 7 bases. The J segment lost 3 bases and the V segment lost 5 bases, leaving 3 bases of the junction unmatched. The germline V gene has CDR1 SQVTM and CDR2 ANQGSEA. CDR3 size: 12 residues. CDR3 amino acids: CSVTGEDYGYTF. The CDR3 DNA is TGCAGCGTTACAGGGGAGGACTATGGCTACACCTTC.

The rearrangement links TRBV12-3 or TRBV12-4 to TRBJ2-3; 8 bases are a match to TRBD2. This CDR3 has 18 amino acids. V was pared by 9 bases and J by 2 bases, with 19 bases of the junction left unmatched. The CDR3 protein is CARSEREVGRGYTDTQYF. CDR3 nucleotides: TGTGCCAGGAGCGAGAGGGAAGTCGGGAGGGGGTACACAGATACGCAGTATTTT.

The rearrangement joins TRBV20-1 to TRBJ2-3, with 10 bases fitting TRBD2. CDR1 and CDR2 (germline): DFQATT, SNEGSKA (reference sequence). The ends lost 3 bases at V and 2 bases at J; junction bases unmatched: 8. The CDR3 runs 16 residues. CDR3 amino acids: CSAREREGRNTDTQYF. CDR3 DNA sequence: TGCAGTGCTAGGGAGCGGGAGGGCCGAAACACAGATACGCAGTATTTT.

The chain has TRBV4-3 and TRBJ2-7; D is unclear. The CDR3 has 15 amino acids. V lost 4 bases, J lost 5 bases, and 18 bases lay in between. The V gene's germline CDR1 is LGHNA and CDR2 YSLEER. The CDR3 DNA follows: TGCGCCAGCAGCCCAGGTGCACACGCCCCCGACGAGCAGTACTTC. Translating gives CASSPGAHAPDEQYF.

The CDR3 DNA sequence: TGTGCCAGCAGCTTAGAGGCAGGAAGCTCCTACGAGCAGTACTTC. Its translation: CASSLEAGSSYEQYF. The chain carries TRBV7-8 and TRBJ2-7, with unresolved D. V was trimmed by 1 base and J by 0 bases, leaving 10 bases between them. The CDR3 spans 15 residues. The germline V gene has CDR1 SGHVS and CDR2 FQNEAQ.

The chain uses TRBV6-2 or TRBV6-3 and TRBJ1-5; 11 bases are a match to TRBD1. Germline V gives CDR1 MNHEY, CDR2 SVGEGT. CDR3 length: 15 amino acids. V lost 6 bases, J lost 6 bases, and 7 bases stayed unmatched. The CDR3 is CASRRRTGGSQPQHF. The CDR3 coding sequence is TGTGCCAGCAGACGGAGGACAGGGGGCTCTCAGCCCCAGCATTTT.

This chain uses TRBV5-1 with TRBJ2-5; unclear D gene. Germline V gene lookup returns CDR1 SGHRS and CDR2 YFSETQ. The CDR3 is 14 residues long. Trimming stripped 4 bases from V and 1 base from J, with 11 bases between. The CDR3 DNA follows: TGCGCCAGCAGCCCTTCACATCTCCAAGAGACCCAGTACTTC. The encoded protein is CASSPSHLQETQYF.

The V and J genes are TRBV28 and TRBJ2-1, with 12 bases that match TRBD2. The V and J ends lost 4 bases and 5 bases, in that order; junction bases with no gene match: 15. The germline CDR1 and CDR2 sequences are MDHEN and SYDVKM. The CDR3 sequence is 19 residues long. The CDR3 spells CASSSPGLAGIRGNNEQFF. The CDR3 nucleotides are TGTGCCAGCAGTTCGCCGGGACTAGCGGGCATCAGGGGGAACAATGAGCAGTTCTTC.

This clonotype was detected only once. The V gene is TRBV7-2, the J gene TRBJ2-1; 7 nucleotides agree with TRBD2. The CDR3 extends over 15 amino acids. Looked up from germline, CDR1 is SGHTA and CDR2 is FQGNSA. V dropped 5 bases and J dropped 4; count of bases not matched to a gene: 8. CDR3 coding DNA: TGTGCCAGCAGCCCCAGCGGGGTCAATTACAATGAGCAGTTCTTC. Protein sequence: CASSPSGVNYNEQFF.

The J gene is TRBJ1-2, the V gene TRBV4-3, with D uncertain. The germline V gene has CDR1 LGHNA and CDR2 YSLEER. The CDR3 loop spans 13 amino acids. V was cut by 0 bases and J by 7 bases, with 9 bases left in between. CDR3 in amino acids: CASSQDRRSGYTF. For the CDR3, the DNA is TGCGCCAGCAGCCAAGATAGACGGAGTGGCTACACCTTC.

V and J are TRBV20-1 and TRBJ1-2, with 7 bases matching TRBD1. The CDR3 runs 14 residues. With V trimmed by 6 bases and J by 3 bases, 10 bases remained unmatched. From germline, CDR1 is DFQATT and CDR2 SNEGSKA (reference sequence). CDR3: CSANLPTGDYGYTF. CDR3 bases: TGCAGTGCGAATCTCCCAACAGGGGACTATGGCTACACCTTC.

The chain joins TRBV13 to TRBJ1-4; tentatively, D is TRBD1 (5 bases). The germline gives CDR1 PRHDT, CDR2 FYEKMQ (reference sequence). V was cut by 5 bases and J by 3 bases, with 13 bases left in between. This CDR3 is built from 15 residues. The CDR3 loop is CASSGTGRANEKLFF. DNA of the CDR3: TGTGCCAGCAGCGGAACAGGCCGGGCTAATGAAAAACTGTTTTTT. The full variable domain, rest sourced from reference TRBV13 and TRBJ1-4, is AAGVIQSPRHLIKEKRETATLKCYPIPRHDTVYWYQQGPGQDPQFLISFYEKMQSDKGSIPDRFSAQQFSDYHSELNMSSLELGDSALYFCASSGTGRANEKLFFGSGTQLSVL.

A single count supports this clonotype. V is TRBV9 and J is TRBJ1-2; D is uncertain. The ends were cut back, 2 bases at V and 2 bases at J, with 10 bases in the middle. CDR1 and CDR2 (germline): SGDLS, YYNGEE. The CDR3 runs to 14 residues. The CDR3 protein is CASSVNEVNYGYTF. The DNA of the CDR3 is TGTGCCAGCAGCGTGAACGAGGTAAACTATGGCTACACCTTC.

J is TRBJ2-3 and V is TRBV7-9; D call uncertain. The germline V gene has CDR1 SEHNR and CDR2 FQNEAQ (reference sequence). The CDR3 loop spans 13 amino acids. With 6 bases removed from V and 2 bases from J, the gap between germline ends came to 9 bases. CDR3 sequence reads: CASRKGNTDTQYF. DNA of the CDR3: TGTGCCAGCAGAAAGGGAAACACAGATACGCAGTATTTT.

V usage is TRBV20-1 and J usage is TRBJ2-2, with D perhaps TRBD2 (5 bases). CDR1 and CDR2 (germline): DFQATT, SNEGSKA (reference sequence). The CDR3 contains 14 residues. With 6 bases removed from V and 5 bases from J, the gap between germline ends came to 16 bases. This chain's CDR3 is CSAFRDPNTGELFF. The CDR3 DNA reads as TGCAGTGCCTTCCGGGATCCAAATACCGGGGAGCTGTTTTTT.

J is TRBJ2-7 and V is TRBV27, with unresolved D. V shed 2 bases and J shed 5 bases, with 7 bases lying between them. The CDR3 totals 12 residues. From germline, CDR1 is MNHEY and CDR2 SMNVEV (reference sequence). CDR3 coding DNA: TGTGCCAGCAGTTTACCCGGCCACGAGCAGTACTTC. Protein sequence: CASSLPGHEQYF.

CDR3 in DNA: TGTGCCTGGAATCCAACTAGCGCCTCCTACGAGCAGTACTTC. Translation: CAWNPTSASYEQYF. This chain uses TRBV30 with TRBJ2-7, with TRBD2 identical over 7 bases. This CDR3 is 14 amino acids long. V trimming: 4 bases; J trimming: 0 bases; junction bases outside the gene matches: 6. Germline-derived CDR1 and CDR2 are GTSNPN and SVGIG (reference sequence).

This clonotype appeared a single time. V usage is TRBV18 and J usage is TRBJ2-1, with TRBD1 as a possible D gene (6 bases). V was cut by 0 bases and J by 9 bases, with 15 bases left in between. Germline CDR1 KGHSH, CDR2 LQKENI. The CDR3 has 15 residues. For the CDR3, the DNA is TGTGCCAGCTCACCACCTTCCAGGGGATATGGTGAGCAGTTCTTC. Protein: CASSPPSRGYGEQFF.